Listed here is a single T cell receptor beta chain. This sample was taken from a study of blood T cell repertoires in COVID-19. Whole-study context: The analysed material was cDNA or gDNA that came from T cells, B-cell-depleted T cells, or PBMCs.

The length of the CDR3 is 13 residues. V shed 1 base and J shed 5 bases, with 8 bases lying between them. Per the germline V gene, CDR1 is KGHSH and CDR2 is LQKENI. Under the authors' procedure: From reference gene primer amplification, estimates of nucleated cell counts were derived. The data were produced by immunoSEQ multiplex PCR, yet TCRdb's version contains in-frame clones alone and is incomplete. The D gene and trimming were derived from the DNA, and the V and J assignments and clone size from that table. The sample holds more than 150,000 clones, about 80% seen once. The gene calls are TRBV18 and TRBJ1-1; D possibly corresponds to TRBD1 (6 bases). The sequence derives from a man between 65 and 85 years old who had recovered from COVID-19. The sequenced sample was peripheral blood. The CDR3 DNA follows: TGTGCCAGCTCACCACGTAGGGGGACTGAAGCTTTCTTT. Translating it yields CASSPRRGTEAFF.